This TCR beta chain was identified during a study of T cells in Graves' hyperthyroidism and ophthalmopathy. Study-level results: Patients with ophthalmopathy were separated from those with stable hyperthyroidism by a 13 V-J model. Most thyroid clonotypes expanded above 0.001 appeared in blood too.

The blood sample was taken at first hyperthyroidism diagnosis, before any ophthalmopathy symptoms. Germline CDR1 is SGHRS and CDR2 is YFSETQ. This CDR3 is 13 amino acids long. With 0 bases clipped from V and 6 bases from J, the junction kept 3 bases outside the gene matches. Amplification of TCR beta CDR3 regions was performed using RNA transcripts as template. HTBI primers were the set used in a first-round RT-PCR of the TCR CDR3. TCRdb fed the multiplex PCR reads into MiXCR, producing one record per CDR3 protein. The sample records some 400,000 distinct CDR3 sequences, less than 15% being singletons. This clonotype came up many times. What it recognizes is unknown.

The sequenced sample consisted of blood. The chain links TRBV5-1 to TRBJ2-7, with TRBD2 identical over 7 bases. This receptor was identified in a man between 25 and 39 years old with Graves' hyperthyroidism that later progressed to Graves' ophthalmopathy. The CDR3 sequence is CASSLDWGGEQYF. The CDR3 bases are TGCGCCAGCAGCTTGGATTGGGGGGGCGAGCAGTACTTC.